This T cell receptor (beta chain) came from a study of cytomegalovirus exposure and HLA in healthy donors. The study's findings and limits: In a later analysis, a missense DCLRE1C variant was linked to TCR beta V- and J-gene trimming. The authors confirmed in vitro that a few CMV-associated chains were specific for CMV antigens. An analysis done earlier found most TCR beta V segments productive about 87% or about 30% of the time.

With respect to this clone: Its antigen remains unknown.

Primers included in the PCR were 60 Vbeta and 13 Jbeta primers. Using immunoSEQ multiplex PCR, the repertoire was profiled, and TCRdb retains in-frame clones only, with some absent. The table shows approximately 160,000 clones, with roughly 80% occurring only once. Germline CDR1 is SGHTA and CDR2 is FQGNSA. The CDR3 extends over 15 amino acids. The V end was cut by 3 bases, the J end by 4 bases, with 15 bases between. The TCR sequence derives from a man in his forties or fifties in good health and CMV-seropositive. The chain carries TRBV7-2 and TRBJ1-2; perhaps TRBD1 as D (6 bases). The sample was PBMCs. Here the CDR3 DNA reads TGTGCCAGCAGCTTTACCTCAACAGGGATCTATGGCTACACCTTC. Translated, it gives CASSFTSTGIYGYTF.